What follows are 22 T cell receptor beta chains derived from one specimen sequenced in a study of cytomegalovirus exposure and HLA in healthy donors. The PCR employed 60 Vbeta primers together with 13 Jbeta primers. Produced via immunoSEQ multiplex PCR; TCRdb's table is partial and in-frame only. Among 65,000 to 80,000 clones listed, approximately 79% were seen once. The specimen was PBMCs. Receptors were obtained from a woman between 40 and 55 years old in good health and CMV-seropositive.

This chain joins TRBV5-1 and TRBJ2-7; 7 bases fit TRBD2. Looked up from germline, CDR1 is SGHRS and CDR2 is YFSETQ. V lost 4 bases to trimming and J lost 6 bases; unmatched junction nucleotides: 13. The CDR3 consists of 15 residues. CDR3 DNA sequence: TGCGCCAGCAGCCTCCTAGCGGCTAGTGGCATCGAGCAGTACTTC. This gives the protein CASSLLAASGIEQYF.

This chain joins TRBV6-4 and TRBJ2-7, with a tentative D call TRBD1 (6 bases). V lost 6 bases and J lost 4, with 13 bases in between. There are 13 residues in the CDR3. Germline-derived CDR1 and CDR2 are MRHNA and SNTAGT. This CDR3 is CASSPGHNYEQYF. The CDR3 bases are TGTGCCAGCAGCCCGGGACATAATTACGAGCAGTACTTC.

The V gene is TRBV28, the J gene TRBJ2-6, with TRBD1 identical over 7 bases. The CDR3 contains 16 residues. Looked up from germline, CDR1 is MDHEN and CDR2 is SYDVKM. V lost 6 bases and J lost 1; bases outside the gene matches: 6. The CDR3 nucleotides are TGTGCCAGCAGGACAGGGTTAGGGTCTGGGGCCAACGTCCTGACTTTC. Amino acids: CASRTGLGSGANVLTF.

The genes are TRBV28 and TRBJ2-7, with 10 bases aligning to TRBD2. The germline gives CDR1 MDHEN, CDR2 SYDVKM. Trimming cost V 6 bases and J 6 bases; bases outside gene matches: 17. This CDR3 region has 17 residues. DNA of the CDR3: TGTGCCAGCAGGCCAACCGCTAGCGGGAGAACTGGAAGCGAGCAGTACTTC. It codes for CASRPTASGRTGSEQYF. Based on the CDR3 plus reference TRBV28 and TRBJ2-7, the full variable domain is DVKVTQSSRYLVKRTGEKVFLECVQDMDHENMFWYRQDPGLGLRLIYFSYDVKMKEKGDIPEGYSVSREKKERFSLILESASTNQTSMYLCASRPTASGRTGSEQYFGPGTRLTVT.

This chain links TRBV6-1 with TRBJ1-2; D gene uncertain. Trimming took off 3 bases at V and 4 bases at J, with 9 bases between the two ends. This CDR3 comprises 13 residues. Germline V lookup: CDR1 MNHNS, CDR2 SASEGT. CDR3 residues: CASSEYSLYGYTF. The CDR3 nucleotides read TGTGCCAGCAGTGAGTACAGCCTCTATGGCTACACCTTC.

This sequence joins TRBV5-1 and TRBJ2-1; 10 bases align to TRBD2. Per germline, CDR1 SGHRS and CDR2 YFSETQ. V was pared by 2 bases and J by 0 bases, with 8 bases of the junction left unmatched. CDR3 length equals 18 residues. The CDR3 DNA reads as TGCGCCAGCAGCTTTGGGACTAGCGCACTACACTCCTACAATGAGCAGTTCTTC. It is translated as CASSFGTSALHSYNEQFF.

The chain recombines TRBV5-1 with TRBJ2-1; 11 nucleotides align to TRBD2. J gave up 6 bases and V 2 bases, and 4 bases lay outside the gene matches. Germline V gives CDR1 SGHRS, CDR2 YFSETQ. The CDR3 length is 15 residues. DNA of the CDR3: TGCGCCAGCAGCTTACTAGCGGGAGACATCAATGAGCAGTTCTTC. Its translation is CASSLLAGDINEQFF.

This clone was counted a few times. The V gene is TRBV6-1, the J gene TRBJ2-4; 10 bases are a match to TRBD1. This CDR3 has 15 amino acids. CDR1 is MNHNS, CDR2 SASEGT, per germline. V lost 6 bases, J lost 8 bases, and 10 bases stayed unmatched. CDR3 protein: CASSQRETGGYIQYF. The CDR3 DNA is TGTGCCAGCAGCCAGAGGGAGACAGGGGGCTACATTCAGTACTTC.

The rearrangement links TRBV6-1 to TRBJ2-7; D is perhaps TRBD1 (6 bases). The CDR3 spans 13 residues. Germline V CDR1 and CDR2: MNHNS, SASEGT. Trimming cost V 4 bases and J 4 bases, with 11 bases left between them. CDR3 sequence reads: CASSVGRGYEQYF. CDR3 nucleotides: TGTGCCAGCAGTGTTGGCAGGGGTTACGAGCAGTACTTC.

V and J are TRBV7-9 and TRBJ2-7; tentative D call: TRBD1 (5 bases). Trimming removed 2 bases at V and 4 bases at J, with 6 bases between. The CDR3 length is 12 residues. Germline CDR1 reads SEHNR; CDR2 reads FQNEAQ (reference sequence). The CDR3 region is CASSLRGYEQYF. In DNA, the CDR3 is TGTGCCAGCAGCTTAAGGGGATACGAGCAGTACTTC. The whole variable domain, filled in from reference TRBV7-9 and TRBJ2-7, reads DTGVSQNPRHKITKRGQNVTFRCDPISEHNRLYWYRQTLGQGPEFLTYFQNEAQLEKSRLLSDRFSAERPKGSFSTLEIQRTEQGDSAMYLCASSLRGYEQYFGPGTRLTVT.

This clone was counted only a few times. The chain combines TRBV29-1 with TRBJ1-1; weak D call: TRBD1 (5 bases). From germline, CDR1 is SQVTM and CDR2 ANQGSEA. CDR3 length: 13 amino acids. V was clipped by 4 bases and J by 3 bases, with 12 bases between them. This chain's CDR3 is CSVAATQDTEAFF. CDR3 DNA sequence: TGCAGCGTTGCGGCGACACAGGACACTGAAGCTTTCTTT.

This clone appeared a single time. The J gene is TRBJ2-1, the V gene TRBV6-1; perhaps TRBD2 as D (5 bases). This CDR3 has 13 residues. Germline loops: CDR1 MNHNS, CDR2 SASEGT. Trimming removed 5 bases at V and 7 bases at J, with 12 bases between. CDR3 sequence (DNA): TGTGCCAGCAGTCCCACTAGAGCGAATGAGCAGTTCTTC. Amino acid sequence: CASSPTRANEQFF.

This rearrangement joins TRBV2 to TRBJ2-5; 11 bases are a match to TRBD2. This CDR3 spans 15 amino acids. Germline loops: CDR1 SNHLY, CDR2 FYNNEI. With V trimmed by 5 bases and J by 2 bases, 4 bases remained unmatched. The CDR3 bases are TGTGCCAGCAGTCCCAGACTAGCGGGGCAAGAGACCCAGTACTTC. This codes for CASSPRLAGQETQYF.

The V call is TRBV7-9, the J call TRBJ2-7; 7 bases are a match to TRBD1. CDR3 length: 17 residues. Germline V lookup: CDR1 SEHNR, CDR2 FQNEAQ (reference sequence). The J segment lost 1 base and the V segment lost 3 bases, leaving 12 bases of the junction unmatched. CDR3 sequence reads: CASSFPTTGRISYEQYF. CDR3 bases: TGTGCCAGCAGCTTCCCTACGACAGGGAGAATATCCTACGAGCAGTACTTC.

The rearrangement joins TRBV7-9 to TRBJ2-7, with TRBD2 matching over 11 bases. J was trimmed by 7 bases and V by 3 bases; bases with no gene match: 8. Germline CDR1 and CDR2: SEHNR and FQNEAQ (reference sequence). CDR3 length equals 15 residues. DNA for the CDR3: TGTGCCAGCAGCTTGGGTACTAGCGGGAGCGGAGAGCAGTACTTC. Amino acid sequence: CASSLGTSGSGEQYF.

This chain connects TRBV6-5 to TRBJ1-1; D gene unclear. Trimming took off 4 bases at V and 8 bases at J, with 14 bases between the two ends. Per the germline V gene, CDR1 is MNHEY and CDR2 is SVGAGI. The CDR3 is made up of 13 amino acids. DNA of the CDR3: TGTGCCAGCAGTTCCCTCCGCGGGGAAGAAGCTTTCTTT. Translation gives CASSSLRGEEAFF.

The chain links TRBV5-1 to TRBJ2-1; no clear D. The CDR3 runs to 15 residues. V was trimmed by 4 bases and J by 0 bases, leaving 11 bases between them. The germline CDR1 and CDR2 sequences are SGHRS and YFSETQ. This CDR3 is CASSIDTSSYNEQFF. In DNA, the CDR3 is TGCGCCAGCAGCATCGACACAAGCTCCTACAATGAGCAGTTCTTC.

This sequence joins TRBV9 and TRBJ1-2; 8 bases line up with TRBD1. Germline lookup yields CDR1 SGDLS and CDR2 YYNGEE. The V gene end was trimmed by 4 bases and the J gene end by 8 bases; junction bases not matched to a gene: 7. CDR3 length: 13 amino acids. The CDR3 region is CASSMTGDVGYTF. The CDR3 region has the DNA TGTGCCAGCAGCATGACAGGGGATGTGGGCTACACCTTC. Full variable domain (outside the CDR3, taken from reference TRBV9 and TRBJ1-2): DSGVTQTPKHLITATGQRVTLRCSPRSGDLSVYWYQQSLDQGLQFLIQYYNGEERAKGNILERFSAQQFPDLHSELNLSSLELGDSALYFCASSMTGDVGYTFGSGTRLTVV.

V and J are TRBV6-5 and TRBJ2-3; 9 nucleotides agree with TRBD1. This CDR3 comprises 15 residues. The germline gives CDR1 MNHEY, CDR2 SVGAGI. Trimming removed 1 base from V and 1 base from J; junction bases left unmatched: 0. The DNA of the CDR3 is TGTGCCAGCAGTTACTGGACAGGGGGCACAGATACGCAGTATTTT. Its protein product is CASSYWTGGTDTQYF.

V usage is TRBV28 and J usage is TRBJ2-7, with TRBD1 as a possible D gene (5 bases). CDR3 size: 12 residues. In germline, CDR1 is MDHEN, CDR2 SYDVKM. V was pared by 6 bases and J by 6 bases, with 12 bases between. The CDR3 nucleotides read TGTGCCAGCAGAACAGGCCCCGGCGAGCAGTACTTC. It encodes CASRTGPGEQYF.

The CDR3 loop is CASSPQGAVSYEQYF. The CDR3 nucleotides are TGTGCCAGCAGCCCCCAAGGGGCAGTCTCCTACGAGCAGTACTTC. The chain employs TRBV9 and TRBJ2-7; D might be TRBD1 (5 bases). The germline gives CDR1 SGDLS, CDR2 YYNGEE. This CDR3 comprises 15 residues. With 4 bases removed from V and 0 bases from J, the gap between germline ends came to 14 bases.

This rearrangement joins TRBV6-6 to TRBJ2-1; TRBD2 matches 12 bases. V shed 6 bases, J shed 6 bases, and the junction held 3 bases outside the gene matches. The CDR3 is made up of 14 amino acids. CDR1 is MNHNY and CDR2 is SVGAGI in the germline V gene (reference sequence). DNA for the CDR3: TGTGCCAGCAGATCTAGCGGGAGGGCCAATGAGCAGTTCTTC. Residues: CASRSSGRANEQFF.